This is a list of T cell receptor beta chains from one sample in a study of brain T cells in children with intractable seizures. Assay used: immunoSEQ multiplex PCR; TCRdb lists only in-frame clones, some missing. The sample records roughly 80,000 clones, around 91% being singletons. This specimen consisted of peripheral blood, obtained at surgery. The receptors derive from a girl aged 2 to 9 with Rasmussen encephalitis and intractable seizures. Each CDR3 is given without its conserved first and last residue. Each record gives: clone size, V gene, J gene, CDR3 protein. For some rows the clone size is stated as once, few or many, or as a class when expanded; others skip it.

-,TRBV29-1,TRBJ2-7,SAAAGFYEQY
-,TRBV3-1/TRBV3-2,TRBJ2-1,ASSQDHLSGSSYNEQF
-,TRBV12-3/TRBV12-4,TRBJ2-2,ASREWTGELF
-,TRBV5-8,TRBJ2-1,ASIRGTSGPNGEQF
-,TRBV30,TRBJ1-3,AWSRRTVSPGVSGNTIY
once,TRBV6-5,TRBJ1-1,AGGVVGAF
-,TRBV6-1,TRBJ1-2,ASSEALGANYGYT
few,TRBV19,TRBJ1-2,ASSTALTGLYGYT
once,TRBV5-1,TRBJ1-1,ASSSGDPDAPQAF
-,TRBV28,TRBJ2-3,ASSSHHTDTQY
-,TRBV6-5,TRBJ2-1,ASSLGLADYNEQF
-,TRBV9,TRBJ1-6,ASSSDNSPLH
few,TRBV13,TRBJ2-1,ASSQMGLAGSNEQF
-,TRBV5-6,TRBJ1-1,ASSLPYRASAEAF
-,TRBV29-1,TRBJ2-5,SVAGAGETQY
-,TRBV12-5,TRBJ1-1,ASGMSTLSTEAF
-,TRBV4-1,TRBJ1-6,ASSHRGGEGSPLH
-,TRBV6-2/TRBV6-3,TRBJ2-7,ASSQSFYEQY
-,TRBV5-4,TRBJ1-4,ASSVRTDFNEKLF
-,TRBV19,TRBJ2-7,ASSPHRPYEQY
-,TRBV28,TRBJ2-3,ASSSVMLAGSTDTQY
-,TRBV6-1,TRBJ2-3,ASSVSSGSRTDTQY
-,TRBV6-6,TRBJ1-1,ASSYPTGGGTEAF
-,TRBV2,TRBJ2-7,ASSGISGQGLYEQY
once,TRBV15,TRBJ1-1,ATSRGDSKVTEAF
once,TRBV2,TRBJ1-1,ASSVVITGEAF
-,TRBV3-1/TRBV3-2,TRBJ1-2,ASSQTRDSLGAYYGYT
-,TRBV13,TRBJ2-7,ASSLGLGGSSYEQY
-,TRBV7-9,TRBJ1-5,ASSPGSGSLLQPQH
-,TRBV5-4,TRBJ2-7,ASRERQGGDYEQY
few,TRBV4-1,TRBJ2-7,ASSPRTDQGLYYEQY
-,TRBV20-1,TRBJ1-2,SAQGRGGYT
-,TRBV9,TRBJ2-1,ASSTPSNEQF
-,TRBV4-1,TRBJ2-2,ASSPRGSTTNTGELF
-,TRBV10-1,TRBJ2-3,ASSPGADTQY
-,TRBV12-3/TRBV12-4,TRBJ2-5,ASRPRGGTQY
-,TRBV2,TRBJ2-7,ASRWDGSSYEQY
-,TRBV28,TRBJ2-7,ASSTDSYEQY
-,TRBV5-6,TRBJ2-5,ASSSGSEETQY
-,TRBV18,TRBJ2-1,ASSRYRERVVNEQF
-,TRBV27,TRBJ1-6,ASSFRIQGARSYNSPLH
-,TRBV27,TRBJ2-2,ASSLKSQGSTGELF
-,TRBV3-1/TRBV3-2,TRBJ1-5,ASSQVGEGQPQH
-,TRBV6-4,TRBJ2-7,ASSVEASGYEQY
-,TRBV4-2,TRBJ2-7,ASSQEVNRGVNEQY
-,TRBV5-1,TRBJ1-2,ASSQQGNYGYT